This T cell receptor beta chain was recovered during a study of blood T cell repertoires in COVID-19. About the research overall: Samples of COVID-19 (acute and convalescent) were obtained from the United States, Italy and Spain. From T cells, B-cell-depleted T cells, or PBMCs came the material, which was cDNA or gDNA.

CDR1 is KGHDR, CDR2 SFDVKD, per germline. Trimming cost V 4 bases and J 3 bases; bases outside gene matches: 4. CDR3 length: 14 residues. As processed by the authors: Nucleated cell number was recorded as an estimate derived from reference gene primer amplification. TCRdb's table, derived via immunoSEQ multiplex PCR, lists solely in-frame clones and lacks some. The V and J calls and clone size are taken from that table; D and trimming were inferred from the DNA. The sample holds around 30,000 clones; about 90% are singletons and the top ten take around 1.5%. The clonotype comes from a man aged 60-69 years with active COVID-19. The chain couples TRBV24-1 to TRBJ2-5; the match to TRBD1 covers 7 bases. Sequencing was done on a sample of peripheral blood. The CDR3 bases are TGTGCCACCAGTGAAAGAGGGACAGAAGAGACCCAGTACTTC. Protein product: CATSERGTEETQYF.